Listed here is a single T cell receptor beta chain. V was trimmed by 5 bases and J by 7 bases, leaving 18 bases between them. Germline V gene data show CDR1 as MDHEN and CDR2 as SYDVKM. This CDR3 spans 15 amino acids. RNA totalling about 0.45 to 1 ug underwent reverse transcription with random hexamers. The CDR3 of TCR beta was amplified by immunoSEQ multiplex PCR across 54 Vbeta and 13 Jbeta. TCRdb called the immunoSEQ multiplex PCR reads again in MiXCR, with one record for every CDR3 protein. This table holds 330,000 or so distinct CDR3 sequences, approximately 89% found once. The entry originates in a study of CD8 T cells in Susac syndrome.

J is TRBJ1-5 and V is TRBV28, with D perhaps TRBD1 (6 bases). The receptor was isolated from a human donor with multiple sclerosis. Sequencing was carried out using CD8+ T cells from PBMCs. The CDR3 region is CASSGGTQPGQPQHF. For the CDR3, the DNA is TGTGCCAGCAGTGGGGGCACACAACCGGGGCAGCCCCAGCATTTT.